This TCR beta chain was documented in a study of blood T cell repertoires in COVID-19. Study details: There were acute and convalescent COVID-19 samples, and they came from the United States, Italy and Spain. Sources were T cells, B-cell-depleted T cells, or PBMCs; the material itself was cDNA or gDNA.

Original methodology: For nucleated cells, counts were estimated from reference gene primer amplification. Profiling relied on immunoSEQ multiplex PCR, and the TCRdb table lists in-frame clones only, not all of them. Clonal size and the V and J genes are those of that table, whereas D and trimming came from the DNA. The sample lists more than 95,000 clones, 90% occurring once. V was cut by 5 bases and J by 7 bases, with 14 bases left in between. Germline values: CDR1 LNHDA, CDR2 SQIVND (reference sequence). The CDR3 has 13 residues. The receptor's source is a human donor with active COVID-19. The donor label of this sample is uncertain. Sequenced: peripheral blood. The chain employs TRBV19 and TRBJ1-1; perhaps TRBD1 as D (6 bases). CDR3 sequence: CASSSGTQHEAFF. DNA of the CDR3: TGTGCCAGTAGTTCCGGGACACAACATGAAGCTTTCTTT. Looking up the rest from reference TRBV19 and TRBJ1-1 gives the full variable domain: DGGITQSPKYLFRKEGQNVTLSCEQNLNHDAMYWYRQDPGQGLRLIYYSQIVNDFQKGDIAEGYSVSREKKESFPLTVTSAQKNPTAFYLCASSSGTQHEAFFGQGTRLTVV.